The 17 T cell receptor beta chains below were found in one sample sequenced in a study of PD-1 blockade in classical Hodgkin lymphoma. Method: immunoSEQ multiplex PCR; TCRdb's copy keeps in-frame clones and lacks some. Here the sample spans 20,000 to 30,000 clones, about 90% being singletons. Sample time point: newly diagnosed, previously untreated cHL patient sample. Thawed PBMCs yielded CD4+ T cells through magnetic negative selection. Sequencing input: CD4+ T cells from blood. The receptors were gathered from a human donor with classical Hodgkin lymphoma.

The gene calls are TRBV4-3 and TRBJ2-5, with TRBD2 matching 7 bases. Germline CDR1 is LGHNA and CDR2 is YSLEER. CDR3 length: 17 residues. V was pared by 4 bases and J by 4 bases, with 15 bases of the junction left unmatched. The CDR3 here is CASSPRLGLPLRETQYF. The CDR3 DNA follows: TGCGCCAGCAGCCCTAGACTGGGACTACCCCTGCGAGAGACCCAGTACTTC.

This chain joins TRBV9 and TRBJ1-2; TRBD1 matches 7 bases. The CDR3 is 15 amino acids. Germline lookup yields CDR1 SGDLS and CDR2 YYNGEE. Trimming at V came to 0 bases and at J to 8 bases, leaving 10 bases not matched to a gene. The CDR3 coding sequence is TGTGCCAGCAGCGTAGGAAGACAGGGTATAGGGGGCTACACCTTC. As protein: CASSVGRQGIGGYTF.

The chain combines TRBV11-2 with TRBJ1-6, with 8 bases lining up with TRBD1. The CDR3 has 18 amino acids. The V gene's germline CDR1 is SGHAT and CDR2 FQNNGV. V gave up 1 base and J gave up 0 bases; unmatched junction bases: 5. The CDR3 coding sequence is TGTGCCAGCAGCTTAGGGAGGACAGGGAGCTCCTATAATTCACCCCTCCACTTT. This sequence encodes CASSLGRTGSSYNSPLHF.

Here the CDR3 reads CASSYQPDLTDTQYF. The CDR3 DNA reads as TGTGCCAGCAGTTATCAACCAGACCTCACAGATACGCAGTATTTT. V gene TRBV6-5 combines with J gene TRBJ2-3; D uncertain. This CDR3 is built from 15 residues. Germline assignment: CDR1 MNHEY and CDR2 SVGAGI. Trimming shortened V by 3 bases and J by 2 bases, and 12 bases separated the two germline ends.

The V call is TRBV5-4, the J call TRBJ1-5, with TRBD1 as a possible D gene (5 bases). The CDR3 consists of 15 residues. From germline, CDR1 is SGHNT and CDR2 YYREEE (reference sequence). V lost 0 bases, J lost 6 bases, and 13 bases lay in between. The CDR3 DNA reads as TGTGCCAGCAGCTTGGATGCGGGTAGGGGTCAGCCCCAGCATTTT. This encodes CASSLDAGRGQPQHF.

V and J are TRBV25-1 and TRBJ2-3; 10 positions agree with TRBD1. Germline values: CDR1 MGHDK, CDR2 SYGVNS. The CDR3 covers 18 residues. The V and J ends lost 3 bases and 3 bases, in that order; junction bases with no gene match: 12. The CDR3 sequence is CASSEGQGWPRATDTQYF. CDR3 nucleotide sequence: TGTGCCAGCAGTGAGGGACAGGGGTGGCCCCGGGCGACAGATACGCAGTATTTT. Complete variable domain (other parts from reference TRBV25-1 and TRBJ2-3): EADIYQTPRYLVIGTGKKITLECSQTMGHDKMYWYQQDPGMELHLIHYSYGVNSTEKGDLSSESTVSRIRTEHFPLTLESARPSHTSQYLCASSEGQGWPRATDTQYFGPGTRLTVL.

The rearrangement uses TRBV5-1 and TRBJ2-3; D uncertain. Germline CDR1 reads SGHRS; CDR2 reads YFSETQ. V lost 5 bases and J lost 3, with 16 bases in between. The CDR3 contains 15 residues. The CDR3 region is CASRHRNDGTDTQYF. The CDR3 DNA reads TGCGCCAGCAGGCATAGAAACGACGGGACAGATACGCAGTATTTT.

This clone has a single count. The chain is built from TRBV5-6 and TRBJ2-4; 11 nucleotides match TRBD2. After removal of 1 base from V and 1 base from J, the junction contained 10 bases not matched to a gene. The CDR3 length is 19 residues. CDR1 and CDR2 (germline): SGHDT, YYEEEE. CDR3 amino acids: CASSLPGSGGAGAKNIQYF. In DNA, the CDR3 is TGTGCCAGCAGCTTGCCGGGTAGCGGGGGGGCCGGGGCCAAAAACATTCAGTACTTC.

V is TRBV11-2 and J is TRBJ1-6, with no clear D. Trimming removed 1 base at V and 0 bases at J, with 1 base between. CDR1 and CDR2 from the germline V gene are SGHAT and FQNNGV. This CDR3 is built from 14 residues. Here the CDR3 DNA reads TGTGCCAGCAGCTTAGTCTCCTATAATTCACCCCTCCACTTT. It is translated as CASSLVSYNSPLHF.

The chain links TRBV18 to TRBJ1-3, with a tentative D call TRBD1 (6 bases). The CDR3 consists of 14 residues. Germline CDR1 and CDR2: KGHSH and LQKENI. The ends were cut back, 2 bases at V and 4 bases at J, with 9 bases in the middle. CDR3: CASSPNREGNTIYF. Here the CDR3 DNA reads TGTGCCAGCTCACCAAACAGGGAAGGAAACACCATATATTTT.

The chain joins TRBV6-4 to TRBJ2-2; D remains ambiguous. Trimming removed 2 bases from V and 5 bases from J, with 6 bases in between. The germline V gene encodes CDR1 MRHNA and CDR2 SNTAGT. The CDR3 is 13 amino acids. The CDR3 DNA follows: TGTGCCAGCAGTGACACCCAAACCGGGGAGCTGTTTTTT. This gives the protein CASSDTQTGELFF.

This chain's CDR3 is CASSLSGLSTDTQYF. CDR3 coding DNA: TGCGCCAGCAGCCTTAGCGGGCTAAGCACAGATACGCAGTATTTT. This chain connects TRBV4-3 to TRBJ2-3, with 7 bases fitting TRBD2. Germline trimming cut 4 bases from V and 0 bases from J; bases unmatched to any gene: 4. The length of the CDR3 is 15 residues. In germline, CDR1 is LGHNA, CDR2 YSLEER.

V is TRBV2 and J is TRBJ2-7; D is possibly TRBD1 (6 bases). Looked up from germline, CDR1 is SNHLY and CDR2 is FYNNEI. CDR3 length: 11 amino acids. Deletions cut 10 bases from V and 3 bases from J, with 10 bases between. CDR3 in amino acids: CAINRDYEQYF. The CDR3 DNA sequence: TGTGCCATCAACAGGGACTACGAGCAGTACTTC.

This rearrangement joins TRBV9 to TRBJ1-3; D unclear. This CDR3 contains 14 residues. Germline lookup yields CDR1 SGDLS and CDR2 YYNGEE. Deletions cut 0 bases from V and 0 bases from J, with 4 bases between. The CDR3 DNA follows: TGTGCCAGCAGCGTAGGCTACTCTGGAAACACCATATATTTT. Translating gives CASSVGYSGNTIYF.

The CDR3: CASSSDFRRTEDSNQPQHF. CDR3 coding DNA: TGTGCCAGCAGTTCCGATTTCAGGCGGACGGAAGATAGCAATCAGCCCCAGCATTTT. This chain joins TRBV28 and TRBJ1-5; D gene unclear. V shed 4 bases and J shed 0 bases, with 22 bases lying between them. The CDR3 has 19 residues. Germline V CDR1 and CDR2: MDHEN, SYDVKM. Supplemented by reference TRBV28 and TRBJ1-5, the full variable domain reads DVKVTQSSRYLVKRTGEKVFLECVQDMDHENMFWYRQDPGLGLRLIYFSYDVKMKEKGDIPEGYSVSREKKERFSLILESASTNQTSMYLCASSSDFRRTEDSNQPQHFGDGTRLSIL.

The chain links TRBV28 to TRBJ1-5; D may be TRBD1 (6 bases). This CDR3 region has 17 residues. V was trimmed by 3 bases and J by 5 bases, leaving 20 bases between them. Germline V lookup: CDR1 MDHEN, CDR2 SYDVKM. In DNA, the CDR3 is TGTGCCAGCAGTTTCAGGTCTATCGGGACAACCCATCAGCCCCAGCATTTT. It specifies CASSFRSIGTTHQPQHF.

This clone was counted a single time. This chain connects TRBV27 to TRBJ1-5; TRBD1 is a possible D gene (6 bases). This CDR3 spans 16 amino acids. Trimming took off 5 bases at V and 4 bases at J, with 18 bases between the two ends. Germline V CDR1 and CDR2: MNHEY, SMNVEV (reference sequence). CDR3 nucleotides: TGTGCCAGCAGTGGAACCCCAGGGGTACGTAATCAGCCCCAGCATTTT. This codes for CASSGTPGVRNQPQHF.